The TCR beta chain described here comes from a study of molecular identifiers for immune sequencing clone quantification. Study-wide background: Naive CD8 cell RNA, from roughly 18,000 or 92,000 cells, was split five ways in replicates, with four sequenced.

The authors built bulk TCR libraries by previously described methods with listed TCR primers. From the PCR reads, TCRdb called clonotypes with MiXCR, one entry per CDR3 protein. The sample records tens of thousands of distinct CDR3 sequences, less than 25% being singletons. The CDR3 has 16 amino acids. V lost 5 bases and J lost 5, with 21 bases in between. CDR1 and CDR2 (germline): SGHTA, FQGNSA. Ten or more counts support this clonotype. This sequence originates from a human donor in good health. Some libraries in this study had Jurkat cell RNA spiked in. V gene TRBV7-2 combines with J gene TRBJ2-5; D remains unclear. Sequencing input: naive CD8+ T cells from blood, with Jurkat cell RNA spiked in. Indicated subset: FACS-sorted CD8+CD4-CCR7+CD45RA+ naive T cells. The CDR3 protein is CASSPGSQYLTETQYF. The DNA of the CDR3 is TGTGCCAGCAGCCCCGGTTCCCAGTATCTGACGGAGACCCAGTACTTC.